The present T cell receptor beta chain was sequenced within a study of T-cell reconstitution after alpha-beta-depleted transplantation in children. Unique molecular identifiers were built into the TCRbeta library. One entry per CDR3 protein, called by TCRdb with MiXCR from the PCR reads. The sample records roughly 610,000 distinct CDR3 sequences, more than 9% being singletons. CDR1 is LGHNA and CDR2 is YSLEER in the germline V gene. CDR3 length equals 15 residues. V gave up 4 bases and J gave up 0 bases, with 10 bases separating them. The table lists this clonotype with many counts. V is TRBV4-3 and J is TRBJ2-1; D is perhaps TRBD1 or TRBD2 (5 bases each). This material consisted of PBMCs from the stem cell graft donor, taken from the stem cell graft. The receptor's source is a human donor who donated a stem cell graft to a child with acute myeloid leukemia. CDR3 residues: CASSPVGTSYNEQFF. In DNA form, the CDR3 reads TGCGCCAGCAGCCCGGTGGGGACCTCCTACAATGAGCAGTTCTTC.